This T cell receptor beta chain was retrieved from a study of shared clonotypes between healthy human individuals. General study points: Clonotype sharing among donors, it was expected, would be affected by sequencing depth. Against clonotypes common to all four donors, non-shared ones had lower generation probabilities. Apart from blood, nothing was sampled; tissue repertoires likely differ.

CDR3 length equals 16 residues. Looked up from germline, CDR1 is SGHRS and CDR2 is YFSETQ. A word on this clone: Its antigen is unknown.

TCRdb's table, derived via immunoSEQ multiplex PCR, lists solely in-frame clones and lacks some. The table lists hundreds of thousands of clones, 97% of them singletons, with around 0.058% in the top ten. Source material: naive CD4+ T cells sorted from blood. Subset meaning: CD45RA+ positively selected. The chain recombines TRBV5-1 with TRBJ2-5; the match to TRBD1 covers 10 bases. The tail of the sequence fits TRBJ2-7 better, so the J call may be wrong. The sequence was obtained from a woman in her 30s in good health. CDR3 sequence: CASSPLLGTGDSEQYF. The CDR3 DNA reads TGCGCCAGCAGCCCCCTTTTGGGGACAGGGGATTCCGAGCAGTACTTC.